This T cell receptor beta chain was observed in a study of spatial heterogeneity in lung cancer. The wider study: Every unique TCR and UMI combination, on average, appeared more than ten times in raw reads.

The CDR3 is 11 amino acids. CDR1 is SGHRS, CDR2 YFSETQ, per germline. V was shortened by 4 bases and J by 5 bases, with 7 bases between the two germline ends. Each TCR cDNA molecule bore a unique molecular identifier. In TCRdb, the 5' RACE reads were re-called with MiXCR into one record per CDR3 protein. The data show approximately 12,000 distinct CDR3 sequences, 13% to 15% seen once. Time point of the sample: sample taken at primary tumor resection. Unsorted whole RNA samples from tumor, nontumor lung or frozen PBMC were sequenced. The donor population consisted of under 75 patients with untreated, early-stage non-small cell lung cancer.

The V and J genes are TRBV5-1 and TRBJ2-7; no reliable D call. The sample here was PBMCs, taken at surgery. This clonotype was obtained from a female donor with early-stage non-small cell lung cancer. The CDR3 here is CASSGGNEQYF. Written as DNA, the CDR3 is TGCGCCAGCAGCGGCGGAAACGAGCAGTACTTC.